The subject of this entry is one T cell receptor (beta chain). Its antigen remains unidentified. The data are from a study of long-term antiretroviral therapy in people with HIV. Findings and limits, study-wide: Viral resistance, ART adherence and therapy changes all lacked available data. Within the repertoire, clones expanded before ART were dominant at all time points.

At survey level, the immunoSEQ assay was run in its v3.0 version. Data came from immunoSEQ multiplex PCR; TCRdb stores just in-frame clones and leaves some out. This sample has about 33,000 clones, with approximately 97% found just once. This CDR3 is 14 amino acids long. Trimming removed 8 bases at V and 2 bases at J, with 16 bases between. Germline V CDR1 and CDR2: MGHRA, YSYEKL. The receptor's source is a young man with HIV. Here the sequenced sample was unsorted PBMCs, taken 6.9 years after starting antiretroviral therapy. The chain recombines TRBV4-1 with TRBJ2-7; possible D gene TRBD2, 5 bases. This CDR3 is CASRKMGSTYEQYF. The CDR3 nucleotides read TGCGCCAGCCGAAAGATGGGGAGTACCTACGAGCAGTACTTC.